Listed below are T cell receptor beta chains from one sample, sequenced in a study of T cells after yellow fever vaccination. TCRdb re-called the 5' RACE reads through MiXCR, storing one row per CDR3 protein. This sample has 620,000 or so distinct CDR3 sequences, with 12% found just once. Material: PBMCs, obtained on the day of the yellow fever booster vaccination. Receptors were obtained from a man under 40 who received the YFV17D yellow fever vaccine. Each CDR3 is given with its conserved first and last residue. Each record gives: clone size, D gene, V gene, J gene, CDR3 protein, CDR3 DNA. D genes are given only for firm matches. Expanded clones get a size class; other rows say once, few or many, or leave the size out.

.,TRBD1,TRBV5-5,TRBJ2-6,CASSPGQGGSGANVLTF,TGTGCCAGCAGCCCGGGACAGGGGGGATCTGGGGCCAACGTCCTGACTTTC
.,.,TRBV28,TRBJ2-7,CASGLRQSQYF,TGTGCCAGCGGACTTCGACAGAGCCAGTACTTC
many,TRBD1,TRBV12-3/TRBV12-4,TRBJ2-1,CASSSQGADNEQFF,TGTGCCAGCAGTTCCCAGGGGGCTGACAATGAGCAGTTCTTC
.,TRBD1,TRBV6-1,TRBJ1-4,CASTHRGLKEKLFF,TGTGCCAGCACCCACAGGGGGCTAAAAGAAAAACTGTTTTTT
few,.,TRBV12-3/TRBV12-4,TRBJ2-1,CASSQIKAGTEYNEQFF,TGTGCCAGCAGTCAAATAAAAGCCGGGACGGAGTACAATGAGCAGTTCTTC
.,.,TRBV20-1,TRBJ1-2,CSARRGNYGYTF,TGCAGTGCTAGAAGAGGGAACTATGGCTACACCTTC
few,.,TRBV11-2,TRBJ2-3,CASSLFLDTQYF,TGTGCCAGCAGCTTATTCCTAGATACGCAGTATTTT
few,.,TRBV20-1,TRBJ2-5,CSVRLAGRLRAQAGTQYF,TGCAGTGTCCGACTTGCAGGGCGGCTCCGGGCACAAGCAGGCACCCAGTACTTC
few,TRBD2,TRBV6-1,TRBJ2-7,CASRPLADPFYEQYF,TGTGCCAGCAGGCCTCTAGCGGACCCGTTCTACGAGCAGTACTTC
few,TRBD2,TRBV5-6,TRBJ2-1,CASRFLAERYNEQFF,TGTGCCAGCAGATTTCTAGCGGAGCGCTACAATGAGCAGTTCTTC
.,.,TRBV12-3/TRBV12-4,TRBJ2-3,CASSDREVIKGTDTQYF,TGTGCCAGCAGTGACAGGGAGGTCATCAAAGGCACAGATACGCAGTATTTT
.,.,TRBV7-2,TRBJ2-1,CASSENSEQFF,TGTGCCAGCAGCGAAAACAGTGAGCAGTTCTTC
.,.,TRBV29-1,TRBJ1-4,CSARAGLSEKLFF,TGCAGCGCCCGTGCAGGTCTTAGTGAAAAACTGTTTTTT
.,.,TRBV5-6,TRBJ2-7,CAIRRRLLAYEQYF,TGTGCCATCAGACGCCGCCTCCTCGCCTACGAGCAGTACTTC
many,.,TRBV20-1,TRBJ2-3,CSARDHGDTQYF,TGCAGTGCTAGGGACCACGGGGATACGCAGTATTTT
.,.,TRBV20-1,TRBJ1-4,CSARQQGEKLFF,TGCAGTGCTAGACAACAGGGTGAAAAACTGTTTTTT
few,.,TRBV10-3,TRBJ2-2,CATREGRGELFF,TGTGCCACCCGAGAGGGGCGCGGGGAGCTGTTTTTT
few,.,TRBV6-2/TRBV6-3,TRBJ2-1,CASRTLEVGGGRRNEQFF,TGTGCCAGCAGGACATTGGAGGTAGGCGGAGGCCGGAGGAATGAGCAGTTCTTC
few,TRBD2,TRBV5-1,TRBJ2-7,CASSLGGYTSGKSYEQYF,TGCGCCAGCAGCTTGGGGGGTTATACTAGCGGGAAATCCTACGAGCAGTACTTC
.,.,TRBV14,TRBJ1-2,CASSQGHFYGYTF,TGTGCCAGCAGCCAGGGACACTTCTATGGCTACACCTTC
.,.,TRBV30,TRBJ2-4,CAWKGGSKNIQYF,TGTGCCTGGAAAGGGGGGTCCAAAAACATTCAGTACTTC
once,TRBD2,TRBV6-1,TRBJ2-2,CASTTGLADSGELFF,TGTGCCAGCACGACGGGCCTAGCGGATTCCGGGGAGCTGTTTTTT
few,.,TRBV6-5,TRBJ1-6,CASSYLGQRYNSPLHF,TGTGCCAGCAGTTACCTCGGACAGCGCTATAATTCACCCCTCCACTTT
few,.,TRBV18,TRBJ1-1,CASSPIAPNTEAFF,TGTGCCAGCTCACCAATAGCCCCTAACACTGAAGCTTTCTTT
few,.,TRBV20-1,TRBJ2-7,CSAQGGYEQYF,TGCAGTGCCCAGGGGGGCTACGAGCAGTACTTC
many,.,TRBV5-1,TRBJ2-1,CASSFGGTVSPGEQFF,TGCGCCAGCAGCTTTGGAGGGACAGTAAGTCCGGGTGAGCAGTTCTTC
.,.,TRBV3-1,TRBJ2-1,CASSPLRAFNEQFF,TGTGCCAGCAGCCCTTTGCGAGCGTTCAATGAGCAGTTCTTC
.,.,TRBV12-3/TRBV12-4,TRBJ2-3,CASSLVAPDTQYF,TGTGCCAGCAGTTTAGTCGCCCCGGATACGCAGTATTTT
few,TRBD2,TRBV19,TRBJ2-7,CASSISSGRTEQYF,TGTGCCAGTAGTATCTCCAGCGGGAGAACCGAGCAGTACTTC
many,.,TRBV7-8,TRBJ2-1,CASSLDRGRENEQFF,TGTGCCAGCAGCTTAGATAGGGGGCGGGAAAATGAGCAGTTCTTC
few,TRBD2,TRBV20-1,TRBJ2-7,CSADRLAGGGEQYF,TGCAGTGCTGACAGACTAGCGGGAGGTGGTGAGCAGTACTTC
few,TRBD2,TRBV11-2,TRBJ2-1,CASSLFGIAGGLYNEQFF,TGTGCCAGCAGCTTATTCGGGATAGCGGGAGGGTTGTACAATGAGCAGTTCTTC
.,TRBD2,TRBV20-1,TRBJ2-3,CSASWGLATRGTDTQYF,TGCAGTGCTAGTTGGGGACTAGCAACCAGGGGCACAGATACGCAGTATTTT